This TCR beta chain stems from a study of blood T cell repertoires in COVID-19. The authors' processing: Estimation of nucleated cell counts relied on the amplification of reference gene primers. Data came from immunoSEQ multiplex PCR; TCRdb stores just in-frame clones and leaves some out. V and J calls and clone size come straight from that table; D and trimming were deduced from the DNA. The sample lists approximately 330,000 clones; 89% were seen once. Germline CDR1 reads MDHEN; CDR2 reads SYDVKM. Trimming pared 2 bases from V and 8 bases from J, leaving 13 bases between. This CDR3 contains 14 residues.

The receptor comes from a woman aged 25 to 39 who had recovered from COVID-19. Sequenced sample: PBMCs or T cells enriched from blood (not recorded which). The chain links TRBV28 to TRBJ2-1; D is possibly TRBD2 (5 bases). The CDR3 DNA is TGTGCCAGCAGTTTAAGAGGGTCTTGGCATGAGCAGTTCTTC. It specifies CASSLRGSWHEQFF.